This T cell receptor beta chain comes out of a study (dated by TCRdb to the mid-2010s). At the level of the whole study: The study tested whether tumor-infiltrating Tregs in breast cancer are recruited from blood Tregs or converted in situ from other CD4+ T cell subsets. Broad study findings and their caveats: The larger-cohort validation was restricted to a single TCR beta V-J rearrangement rather than whole repertoires. Tumor memory CD4+ T cell TCR gene usage was found to cluster with blood and lymph node memory CD4+ cells and with lymph node naive CD4+ cells. The TCR alpha and beta sequences of tumor-infiltrating Tregs showed the greatest overlap with tumor naive CD4+ T cells, followed by blood naive CD4+ T cells.

CD4+CD45RO+CD25- cells were isolated as memory CD4+ T cells. Tregs, naive and memory CD4+ T cells from tumor, blood and ipsilateral draining lymph nodes of five breast cancer patients underwent full-length TCR alpha and beta sequencing. Tumor tissue and lymph nodes from ipsilateral axillary dissection were perfused with PBS, minced and digested with collagenase I and hyaluronidase. FACS confirmed that the sorted cell populations were more than 90% pure. Details on this clonotype: The target of this receptor is not known. Base qualities are not at hand, and no much larger clone is one base apart.

Including the terminal cysteine and phenylalanine, the CDR3 comprises 13 residues. Kept here is only the CDR3 DNA, which spans 39 bases and is read in frame from base 1. V loses 3 bases, J loses 3 bases, and the germline ends lie 10 bases apart. Looking up the germline V gene yields CDR1 SGHRS and CDR2 YFSETQ. Full-length TCR variable regions were amplified by 5' RACE PCR with constant-region reverse primers, and semi-nested PCR with Nested Universal Primer A was subsequently performed. The ReliaPrep RNA Cell Miniprep System was used to extract total RNA, which was then reverse transcribed into 5'RACE-ready cDNA with the SMARTer RACE 5'/3' Kit. An Illumina MiSeq was used to sequence the full-length TCR alpha and beta libraries, which had been barcoded with multiplex adaptors. The authors processed their data as follows. For each of nine subset-tissue groups, sequencing data from the five patients were combined, and the groups were compared by unsupervised clustering of TCR gene usage. The Morisita-Horn index, with shared sequences weighted by their contribution to each repertoire, was used to calculate repertoire similarity. Clones were called with MiXCR by TCRdb after fastp trimmed the public reads at Q25, and only in-frame beta chains were retained. CDR3 protein sequences are deduplicated, and each keeps its most common genes and DNA. Clone size and V and J calls follow TCRdb, not the original study. In this sample the table shows about 57,000 distinct CDR3 sequences, around 26% of which occur a single time. In total, the top ten clones hold around 3.1% of the sample.

Rearrangement joined TRBV5-1 to TRBJ2-7, with an unclear D gene assignment. The specimen sequenced was tumor-infiltrating memory CD4+ T cells sorted from the breast tumor. The intended sense of this specimen's cell subset or site label: memory CD4+ T cells, CD4+CD45RO+CD25-. This sequence was found in a female donor with breast cancer. The DNA is as follows: TGCGCCAGCAGCTCGCCCCCCCTCTACGAGCAGTACTTC. Translated, this is CASSSPPLYEQYF.